This T cell receptor beta chain is drawn from a study of tumor-infiltrating lymphocytes in primary liver carcinoma. Study-wide background: Samples had roughly 3.5 to 8 million productive TCRbeta reads, comparable between tissue types.

Germline CDR1 and CDR2: MNHNS and SASEGT. CDR3 length: 14 residues. Extraction also yielded germline DNA, while blood RNA was obtained from unsorted whole blood. At least ten counts were recorded for this clonotype. Its antigen is unknown. One end of the junction fails to match germline, which may point to a read error. A primer in the constant region served to generate TCR beta cDNA from around 500 ng of total RNA. TCR beta libraries came from three nested multiplex PCR rounds using slightly modified ARM-PCR. TRBV1-TRBV30 forward and Cbeta reverse primers drove the first two roughly 9-cycle rounds. Via MiXCR, TCRdb re-called the multiplex PCR reads, giving one row per CDR3 protein. The table records approximately 330,000 distinct CDR3 sequences, about two thirds of them present only once. Whole-study results and caveats: Tumor-adjacent and tumor-blood pairs showed less overlap than tumor region pairs.

The V and J genes are TRBV6-1 and TRBJ1-6, with D unclear. The TCR comes from a man aged 40-49 years with primary liver carcinoma and hepatitis B virus infection. The sequenced sample consisted of peripheral blood. The CDR3 DNA sequence: TGTGCCAGCAGCGAAGCCCCCGCGTCCCTACCCCTCCACTTT. Its translation: CASSEAPASLPLHF.